The sequence of this T cell receptor beta chain was determined in a study of cytomegalovirus exposure and HLA in healthy donors. The CDR3 is 15 residues long. The V end was cut by 4 bases, the J end by 0 bases, with 10 bases between. Germline CDR1 is SGHRS and CDR2 is YFSETQ. Primers for the PCR totalled 60 Vbeta and 13 Jbeta. TCRdb's copy holds only in-frame clones and misses some; the assay was immunoSEQ multiplex PCR. This sample has about 120,000 clones, with around 80% found just once. As regards this clone: Antigen specificity is unknown.

The study's findings and limits: Productive rates of about 87% or about 30% were seen for most TCR beta V segments in an earlier analysis.

This sequence joins TRBV5-1 and TRBJ2-2; possible D gene TRBD2, 6 bases. Sequencing was done on a sample of PBMCs. This sequence was found in a man aged 30-40 years in good health and CMV-seropositive. The CDR3 loop reads CASSLSGANTGELFF. DNA of the CDR3: TGCGCCAGCAGCCTTAGCGGTGCGAACACCGGGGAGCTGTTTTTT.